Listed here are 8 T cell receptor beta chains from one sample, sequenced in a study of T cell responses to AZD1222 COVID-19 vaccine. The method was immunoSEQ multiplex PCR; TCRdb's version includes in-frame clones alone and lacks a portion of them. The table has around 160,000 clones, 82% seen once. Sample: peripheral blood, taken on day 0 of MenACWY control vaccination. These receptors were obtained from an adult in good health.

This clone was detected only a few times. The gene calls are TRBV18 and TRBJ1-2, with D perhaps matching TRBD1 (5 bases). Germline CDR1 is KGHSH and CDR2 is LQKENI. The length of the CDR3 is 18 residues. Trimming removed 0 bases from V and 2 bases from J, with 19 bases in between. The CDR3 DNA reads TGTGCCAGCTCACCACCGTTAGTTGGGAACAGGCGGAACTATGGCTACACCTTC. This gives the protein CASSPPLVGNRRNYGYTF.

The rearrangement uses TRBV3-1 (or the pseudogene TRBV3-2) and TRBJ1-6; TRBD1 matches at 8 bases. V gave up 11 bases and J gave up 10 bases; unmatched junction bases: 10. The germline gives CDR1 LGHDT, CDR2 YNNKEL (reference sequence). This CDR3 contains 13 residues. The CDR3 here is CASSGQGWSPLHF. The CDR3 nucleotides read TGTGCCTCCAGCGGACAGGGTTGGTCACCCCTCCACTTT.

The chain couples TRBV2 to TRBJ1-6; D not resolved. V was shortened by 7 bases and J by 0 bases, with 7 bases between the two germline ends. From germline, CDR1 is SNHLY and CDR2 FYNNEI. The CDR3 runs 14 residues. The CDR3 bases are TGTGCCAGCATGAAGAGCTCCTATAATTCACCCCTCCACTTT. Translating gives CASMKSSYNSPLHF.

This sequence joins TRBV29-1 and TRBJ2-7; 8 bases line up with TRBD2. The CDR3 length is 17 residues. Losses at the gene ends were 4 bases for V and 1 base for J; bases not matched to a gene: 15. The V gene's germline CDR1 is SQVTM and CDR2 ANQGSEA. CDR3: CSVVKGAGGLWSYEQYF. The CDR3 DNA reads as TGCAGCGTTGTTAAAGGGGCGGGGGGCCTTTGGTCCTACGAGCAGTACTTC.

The rearrangement links TRBV5-1 to TRBJ2-5; 7 bases are a match to TRBD2. The V gene's germline CDR1 is SGHRS and CDR2 YFSETQ. The CDR3 sequence is 14 residues long. V was clipped by 4 bases and J by 2 bases; unmatched bases: 5. The CDR3 here is CASSGGLIQETQYF. DNA for the CDR3: TGCGCCAGCAGCGGGGGACTAATTCAAGAGACCCAGTACTTC. Based on the CDR3 plus reference TRBV5-1 and TRBJ2-5, the full variable domain is KAGVTQTPRYLIKTRGQQVTLSCSPISGHRSVSWYQQTPGQGLQFLFEYFSETQRNKGNFPGRFSGRQFSNSRSEMNVSTLELGDSALYLCASSGGLIQETQYFGPGTRLLVL.

This chain links TRBV7-9 with TRBJ2-1; D is uncertain. The length of the CDR3 is 14 residues. Germline CDR1 SEHNR, CDR2 FQNEAQ (reference sequence). V lost 5 bases and J lost 6, with 14 bases in between. In nucleotides, the CDR3 is TGTGCCAGCAGCCCCATAGAGGCGTCCAATGAGCAGTTCTTC. It codes for CASSPIEASNEQFF.

The J gene is TRBJ2-7, the V gene TRBV19, with D perhaps TRBD1 (6 bases). Trimming removed 10 bases at V and 3 bases at J, with 19 bases between. Germline V CDR1 and CDR2: LNHDA, SQIVND (reference sequence). CDR3 length: 14 residues. The CDR3 DNA sequence: TGTGCCACCCGGAGCCGGGACAAACACTACGAGCAGTACTTC. Its translation: CATRSRDKHYEQYF.

The chain links TRBV7-9 to TRBJ2-1; D unresolved. CDR3 length equals 12 residues. V shed 7 bases and J shed 8 bases, with 12 bases lying between them. CDR1 and CDR2 (germline): SEHNR, FQNEAQ (reference sequence). CDR3 in DNA: TGTGCCAGCACCTGGGCCTCGGATGAGCAGTTCTTC. Its translation is CASTWASDEQFF.